The clone carrying this T cell receptor beta chain was observed a handful of times. The antigen remains undetermined. The CDR3 runs to 13 residues. V was shortened by 4 bases and J by 7 bases, with 13 bases between the two germline ends. Germline V gives CDR1 SGHVS, CDR2 FQNEAQ. The study sequenced cultured CD4+ T cell DNA using the Oncomine TCR Beta short-read assay. Genomic DNA was isolated from cultured CD4+ T cells. Each CDR3 protein gets one entry after TCRdb re-called the PCR reads with MiXCR. The table shows approximately 9,300 distinct CDR3 sequences, with approximately 51% occurring only once. The record originates from a study of vaccination and CD4 T cells after COVID-19. Whole-study results and caveats: Median SARS-CoV-2-reactive clonotypes rose from around 19 to 38, not significantly. Spike mono-reactivity was found in 304 of 307 vaccine-specific clones from convalescent patients.

This sample's treatment: roughly 10-day PBMC culture with coronavirus spike peptide pools or control peptides (ViraFEST assay). The chain carries TRBV7-8 and TRBJ1-1, with D perhaps TRBD1 (6 bases). This receptor was taken from a human donor who had recovered from COVID-19. The sequencing input was CD4+ T cells from blood, cultured in vitro. Written as DNA, the CDR3 is TGTGCCAGCAGCTCAACACAGGGCCTTGAAGCTTTCTTT. Amino acids: CASSSTQGLEAFF.